Listed below are T cell receptor beta chains from one sample, sequenced in a study of molecular identifiers for immune sequencing clone quantification. TCRdb redid the calling of the PCR reads with MiXCR, one entry per CDR3 protein. The sample consists of hundreds of thousands of distinct CDR3 sequences, 25% of them appearing once. Sequenced input: naive CD8+ T cells from blood, with Jurkat cell RNA spiked in. Receptor source: a human donor in good health. Some libraries in this study had Jurkat cell RNA spiked in. CDR3s leave out the opening cysteine and the closing phenylalanine or tryptophan.

V	length	J	CDR3
TRBV4-1	11	TRBJ2-7	ASSQVNYYEQY
TRBV4-1	13	TRBJ2-1	ASSQGPAAHNEQF
TRBV2	12	TRBJ2-7	ASSDAVASYEQY
TRBV20-1	11	TRBJ2-7	SARNTLNYEQY
TRBV7-3	13	TRBJ2-6	ASSLEFSGANVLT
TRBV12-3/TRBV12-4	11	TRBJ2-1	ASSLGNHNEQF
TRBV6-6	14	TRBJ1-2	ASSYSGGGGNYGYT
TRBV6-6	11	TRBJ2-1	ASSENAGSEQF
TRBV7-9	13	TRBJ2-7	ASSLLAADTYEQY
TRBV4-1	13	TRBJ2-5	ASSQGATSQETQY
TRBV6-5	12	TRBJ2-7	ASSYGQGMHEQY
TRBV27	12	TRBJ2-7	ASSDRGEVYEQY
TRBV24-1	9	TRBJ2-1	ATSDRNEQF
TRBV20-1	12	TRBJ2-1	SASGGRARYEQF
TRBV5-1	14	TRBJ2-3	ASSSPQGIHTDTQY
TRBV2	11	TRBJ2-3	ASKKSSTDTQY
TRBV2	12	TRBJ2-5	ANRAQGAMETQY
TRBV25-1	17	TRBJ2-6	ASSPAFWDSYSGANVLT
TRBV5-5	12	TRBJ2-7	ASSFSGGTHEQY
TRBV27	11	TRBJ2-7	ASLRTGLHEQY
TRBV28	13	TRBJ2-3	ASSSPSGLTDTQY
TRBV6-1	10	TRBJ1-2	ASTALADGYT
TRBV12-3/TRBV12-4	12	TRBJ2-7	ASSERGERYEQY
TRBV29-1	11	TRBJ1-2	SVPRSGGGGYT
TRBV6-5	12	TRBJ1-1	ASSLQGPNTEAF
TRBV7-2	13	TRBJ2-7	ASSFDVGRWYEQY
TRBV19	11	TRBJ2-1	ASSITAYNEQF
TRBV3-1	13	TRBJ2-7	ASSPLSDRTYEQY
TRBV30	11	TRBJ1-1	ACPRVGGTEAF
TRBV7-8	13	TRBJ2-3	ASRGGGGGTDTQY
TRBV20-1	13	TRBJ1-1	SARSRKAMNTEAF
TRBV4-3	13	TRBJ2-4	ASSQEGRHEDIQY
TRBV24-1	11	TRBJ2-3	ATSETFADAQY
TRBV20-1	14	TRBJ2-7	SARGRASERSYEQY
TRBV19	13	TRBJ1-6	ASSPRRSYNSPLH
TRBV3-1	15	TRBJ1-2	ASSQDHRQGLGYGYT
TRBV10-3	15	TRBJ2-5	AISESGRSVVPETQY
TRBV20-1	13	TRBJ1-4	SARVVAEPHEKLF
TRBV27	9	TRBJ2-2	ASSLFGELF
TRBV19	14	TRBJ1-1	ASSIGPGTGDTEAF